The next 9 T cell receptor beta chains were all read from a single sample in a study of CD8 T cells in ankylosing spondylitis. Whole-study findings and limits: Within ankylosing spondylitis blood, a TCR beta motif made up of fewer than ten highly homologous variants appeared to be characteristic.

No antigen is known for these receptors. Via MiXCR, TCRdb re-called the 5' RACE reads, giving one row per CDR3 protein. This table holds 300,000 to 400,000 distinct CDR3 sequences, approximately 20% found once. The sequenced sample consisted of blood, either unsorted or a sorted T cell fraction (not recorded which). All receptors come from a male donor with ankylosing spondylitis.

This clonotype was observed a handful of times. The genes are TRBV6-1 and TRBJ2-7, with 8 bases fitting TRBD1. V lost 6 bases to trimming and J lost 2 bases; unmatched junction nucleotides: 9. CDR1 MNHNS and CDR2 SASEGT come from the germline V gene. The CDR3 spans 15 residues. The CDR3 coding sequence is TGTGCCAGCAGCTCCGGACAGGGAGAACCCTACGAGCAGTACTTC. Its protein is CASSSGQGEPYEQYF.

This clonotype has a handful of counts. The V and J genes are TRBV11-3 and TRBJ2-7; the D is unclear. The V and J ends lost 4 bases and 6 bases respectively, with 22 bases between them. Germline V gene sequence: CDR1 SGHNT, CDR2 YENEEA. CDR3 length: 16 amino acids. CDR3 protein: CASSSLITGVGGEQYF. The CDR3 coding sequence is TGTGCCAGCAGCTCCCTAATTACTGGGGTAGGCGGCGAGCAGTACTTC.

The table lists this clonotype with a few counts. V is TRBV29-1 and J is TRBJ2-3, with 10 bases aligning to TRBD2. The V segment lost 1 base and the J segment 9 bases; nucleotides outside the gene matches: 10. The length of the CDR3 is 15 residues. CDR1 SQVTM and CDR2 ANQGSEA come from the germline V gene. The CDR3 protein is CSVEGTSGAGGTQYF. Written as DNA, the CDR3 is TGCAGCGTTGAAGGGACTAGCGGTGCGGGGGGGACGCAGTATTTT.

This clonotype was seen a handful of times. Here the CDR3 reads CATSRDGALGEPQHF. CDR3 bases: TGTGCCACCAGCAGAGATGGGGCCTTAGGGGAGCCCCAGCATTTT. The chain recombines TRBV15 with TRBJ1-5; D is perhaps TRBD1 (5 bases). Germline CDR1 reads LNHNV; CDR2 reads YYDKDF (reference sequence). The CDR3 consists of 15 residues. Trimming cost V 0 bases and J 8 bases, with 14 bases left between them.

V gene TRBV3-1 combines with J gene TRBJ2-1; D gene ambiguous. Germline CDR1 and CDR2: LGHDT and YNNKEL (reference sequence). The CDR3 covers 14 residues. V lost 2 bases and J 7 bases, leaving 12 bases between the germline ends. The CDR3 DNA follows: TGTGCCAGCAGCCAATTTCCCATGGGAAATGAGCAGTTCTTC. Translation gives CASSQFPMGNEQFF.

This chain connects TRBV7-3 to TRBJ2-2; 8 nucleotides agree with TRBD2. This CDR3 contains 16 residues. Germline assignment: CDR1 SGHTA and CDR2 FQGTGA. V shed 5 bases and J 0 bases; nucleotides not matched to a gene: 5. The CDR3 DNA is TGTGCCAGCAGCCTCATAGCGGGATCGAACACCGGGGAGCTGTTTTTT. Its translation: CASSLIAGSNTGELFF.

At least ten counts were recorded for this clonotype. The chain carries TRBV29-1 and TRBJ1-5; the D gene is possibly TRBD1 (5 bases). Trimming left V 3 bases short and J 8 bases short, with 17 bases between. The CDR3 extends over 14 amino acids. Germline assignment: CDR1 SQVTM and CDR2 ANQGSEA. The CDR3 here is CSVDIRQGGKPQHF. DNA of the CDR3: TGCAGCGTTGATATTCGGCAGGGAGGTAAGCCCCAGCATTTT.

This clonotype showed up just a few times. The rearrangement uses TRBV7-2 and TRBJ2-2, with D perhaps given as TRBD1 or TRBD2 (5 bases each). V lost 8 bases, J lost 4 bases, and 11 bases lay in between. Germline V gives CDR1 SGHTA, CDR2 FQGNSA. This CDR3 spans 13 amino acids. The CDR3 coding sequence is TGTGCCAGCCAGAGGGGACCCACCGGGGAGCTGTTTTTT. This gives the protein CASQRGPTGELFF.

This clonotype has more than one count but fewer than ten. This rearrangement joins TRBV10-3 to TRBJ1-1; a possible D gene is TRBD1 (5 bases). The V end lost 4 bases, the J end lost 3 bases, and 12 bases lay between the germline ends. The CDR3 has 14 residues. The germline V gene encodes CDR1 ENHRY and CDR2 SYGVKD. The CDR3 sequence: CAISVRGEDTEAFF. The CDR3 nucleotides are TGTGCCATCAGTGTCCGGGGGGAGGACACTGAAGCTTTCTTT.